Below, 22 T cell receptor beta chains from the same sample are listed, as sequenced in a study of T cells in Graves' hyperthyroidism and ophthalmopathy (dated by TCRdb to the late 2010s). The method was multiplex PCR. Sequenced using an Illumina HiSeq 2000. The TCR beta CDR3 regions were amplified from the RNA transcripts. The first round of RT-PCR for the TCR CDR3 was performed with the HTBI primer set and the Qiagen OneStep RT-PCR kit. In-frame beta chains were kept once TCRdb had trimmed the public reads at Q25 with fastp and called clones with MiXCR. Identical CDR3 proteins give one entry, which carries the most common genes and DNA. The sample table lists about 360,000 distinct CDR3 sequences, about a fifth of them with a count of one. The top ten clones comprise about 3.7% of the sample. Sample: blood. The receptors were sampled from a woman under 30 with Graves' hyperthyroidism.

The genes are TRBV30 and TRBJ1-3; 8 bases fit TRBD1. The CDR3 runs to 15 residues. J gave up 9 bases and V 0 bases, and 10 bases lay outside the gene matches. The germline CDR1 and CDR2 sequences are GTSNPN and SVGIG (reference sequence). The CDR3 DNA follows: TGTGCCTGGAGTGTCGCTGGCAGGGGGCACAGCACCATATATTTT. Amino acid sequence: CAWSVAGRGHSTIYF.

The table lists this clonotype with many counts. The CDR3 protein is CASSYSIQGGNSPLHF. DNA for the CDR3: TGTGCCAGCAGTTACTCGATCCAGGGTGGCAATTCACCCCTCCACTTT. The rearrangement links TRBV6-5 to TRBJ1-6; weak D call: TRBD1 (5 bases). CDR3 length: 16 residues. CDR1 and CDR2 (germline): MNHEY, SVGAGI. V lost 0 bases to trimming and J lost 7 bases, with 13 bases between them.

This clonotype occurred many times. The V call is TRBV12-3 or TRBV12-4, the J call TRBJ1-3; weak D call: TRBD1 (5 bases). This CDR3 region has 16 residues. V was cut by 6 bases and J by 8 bases, with 23 bases left in between. The CDR3 DNA reads TGTGCCAGCAGGACCGATAGCCTGGGGGAAGCATACACCATATATTTT. Its translation is CASRTDSLGEAYTIYF.

The chain links TRBV15 to TRBJ2-7; possible D gene TRBD1, 6 bases. Germline lookup yields CDR1 LNHNV and CDR2 YYDKDF (reference sequence). The V end was cut by 3 bases, the J end by 3 bases, with 9 bases between. CDR3 length: 13 residues. CDR3 coding DNA: TGTGCCACCAGCAGTCCAGGGGACTACGAGCAGTACTTC. Translation: CATSSPGDYEQYF. The whole variable domain, remainder taken from reference TRBV15 and TRBJ2-7, is DAMVIQNPRYQVTQFGKPVTLSCSQTLNHNVMYWYQQKSSQAPKLLFHYYDKDFNNEADTPDNFQSRRPNTSFCFLDIRSPGLGDTAMYLCATSSPGDYEQYFGPGTRLTVT.

There are a few counts of this clonotype. The chain is built from TRBV12-3 or TRBV12-4 and TRBJ1-5; perhaps TRBD1 as D (5 bases). V was pared by 4 bases and J by 0 bases, with 7 bases between. CDR3 length: 14 amino acids. This CDR3 is CASSWGNSNQPQHF. Written as DNA, the CDR3 is TGTGCCAGCAGTTGGGGCAATAGCAATCAGCCCCAGCATTTT.

This clonotype has a handful of counts. J is TRBJ2-7 and V is TRBV4-1; 7 bases map to TRBD2. Trimming cost V 1 base and J 6 bases; bases outside gene matches: 9. The length of the CDR3 is 15 residues. The germline V gene encodes CDR1 MGHRA and CDR2 YSYEKL. The CDR3 region has the DNA TGCGCCAGCAGCCAAGTGGGAGGGTCCCCCGGCGAGCAGTACTTC. Protein product: CASSQVGGSPGEQYF.

This clonotype was counted many times. The rearrangement joins TRBV11-2 to TRBJ2-5; 14 nucleotides align to TRBD2. Germline V gives CDR1 SGHAT, CDR2 FQNNGV. CDR3 size: 17 residues. The V gene end was trimmed by 0 bases and the J gene end by 2 bases; junction bases not matched to a gene: 2. CDR3 coding DNA: TGTGCCAGCAGCTTAGACGGACTAGCGGGGGGACAAGAGACCCAGTACTTC. This translates into CASSLDGLAGGQETQYF.

This clonotype occurred many times. The genes are TRBV6-1 and TRBJ1-4, with unresolved D. V lost 2 bases to trimming and J lost 10 bases, with 14 bases between them. This CDR3 comprises 14 residues. The V gene's germline CDR1 is MNHNS and CDR2 SASEGT. The CDR3 loop reads CASSEYPKEGKLFF. DNA of the CDR3: TGTGCCAGCAGTGAATACCCAAAGGAGGGAAAACTGTTTTTT.

The sample holds many counts of this clonotype. V gene TRBV30 combines with J gene TRBJ1-2, with D perhaps TRBD1 (6 bases). The CDR3 is 12 amino acids. Trimming took off 2 bases at V and 5 bases at J, with 9 bases between the two ends. CDR1 is GTSNPN, CDR2 SVGIG, per germline (reference sequence). The CDR3 region is CAWSPGAYGYTF. The CDR3 DNA sequence: TGTGCCTGGAGTCCAGGGGCATATGGCTACACCTTC. The whole variable domain, remainder taken from reference TRBV30 and TRBJ1-2, is SQTIHQWPATLVQPVGSPLSLECTVEGTSNPNLYWYRQAAGRGLQLLFYSVGIGQISSEVPQNLSASRPQDRQFILSSKKLLLSDSGFYLCAWSPGAYGYTFGSGTRLTVV.

This clonotype was detected ten times or more. The genes are TRBV20-1 and TRBJ2-7; D is uncertain. V was clipped by 4 bases and J by 0 bases, with 10 bases between them. This CDR3 is 13 amino acids long. Germline V gene lookup returns CDR1 DFQATT and CDR2 SNEGSKA (reference sequence). The DNA for the CDR3 is TGCAGTGCTACCTCGACCGTCTCCTACGAGCAGTACTTC. Translation gives CSATSTVSYEQYF.

This clonotype was seen only a few times. The rearrangement links TRBV6-5 to TRBJ2-1, with 8 bases matching TRBD2. Looked up from germline, CDR1 is MNHEY and CDR2 is SVGAGI. This CDR3 has 15 residues. Trimming at V came to 4 bases and at J to 6 bases, leaving 8 bases not matched to a gene. The CDR3: CASSLFAGGVNEQFF. The CDR3 DNA sequence: TGTGCCAGCAGTTTGTTTGCGGGGGGTGTCAATGAGCAGTTCTTC.

This clonotype was seen at least ten times. The CDR3 DNA follows: TGTGCCAGCAGTTGGTCCGGGACGACCGGGGAGCTGTTTTTT. Its protein is CASSWSGTTGELFF. The V call is TRBV27, the J call TRBJ2-2, with D possibly called TRBD1 or TRBD2 (5 bases each). Germline CDR1 is MNHEY and CDR2 is SMNVEV (reference sequence). The CDR3 spans 14 residues. Trimming left V 4 bases short and J 5 bases short, with 11 bases between.

This clonotype came up many times. The chain employs TRBV6-5 and TRBJ2-6; unclear D gene. The CDR3 is 15 residues long. The germline V gene encodes CDR1 MNHEY and CDR2 SVGAGI. The V gene lost 5 bases and the J gene lost 2 bases, with 10 bases spanning the gap. In nucleotides, the CDR3 is TGTGCCAGCAGTCTACGTGTCCCTGGGGCCAACGTCCTGACTTTC. Amino acids: CASSLRVPGANVLTF.

Comment on this clonotype: A much larger clone lies a single base off, so this may be a read error. This CDR3 is CASSVYSNQPQHF. The CDR3 coding sequence is TGTGCCAGCAGTGTATATAGCAATCAGCCCCAGCATTTT. V is TRBV7-8 and J is TRBJ1-5; unclear D gene. The CDR3 length is 13 residues. V lost 6 bases and J 0 bases, leaving 6 bases between the germline ends. Germline V lookup: CDR1 SGHVS, CDR2 FQNEAQ.

This chain links TRBV14 with TRBJ2-5; D unresolved. With 1 base removed from V and 0 bases from J, the gap between germline ends came to 6 bases. The CDR3 loop spans 14 amino acids. Germline V CDR1 and CDR2: SGHDN, FVKESK. CDR3 DNA sequence: TGTGCCAGCAGCCAAGTCTCCTACCAAGAGACCCAGTACTTC. Its protein is CASSQVSYQETQYF.

This clonotype showed up many times. The CDR3 nucleotides are TGTGCCAGCAGCTTAAGTCTTGACAGGGGAAACACCATATATTTT. Translated: CASSLSLDRGNTIYF. The gene calls are TRBV7-2 and TRBJ1-3; a possible D gene is TRBD1 (6 bases). This CDR3 has 15 amino acids. Trimming took 2 bases from V and 4 from J, leaving 12 bases between them. CDR1 is SGHTA and CDR2 is FQGNSA in the germline V gene.

There are a few counts of this clonotype. The V gene is TRBV2, the J gene TRBJ2-2, with D possibly being TRBD2 (5 bases). The germline V gene has CDR1 SNHLY and CDR2 FYNNEI. The CDR3 covers 16 residues. Trimming took 6 bases from V and 4 from J, leaving 18 bases between them. The CDR3 sequence: CASRGGFLVTTGELFF. CDR3 in DNA: TGTGCCAGCAGAGGCGGGTTCCTAGTCACCACCGGGGAGCTGTTTTTT.

This clonotype was counted at least ten times. The chain links TRBV13 to TRBJ1-1; D is uncertain. Trimming shortened V by 7 bases and J by 6 bases, and 18 bases separated the two germline ends. Germline CDR1 reads PRHDT; CDR2 reads FYEKMQ (reference sequence). The CDR3 contains 14 residues. The CDR3 nucleotides are TGTGCCAGCACCAATCCCGGGAGATGGGCTGAAGCTTTCTTT. Amino acid sequence: CASTNPGRWAEAFF. Variable domain in full (rest from reference TRBV13 and TRBJ1-1): AAGVIQSPRHLIKEKRETATLKCYPIPRHDTVYWYQQGPGQDPQFLISFYEKMQSDKGSIPDRFSAQQFSDYHSELNMSSLELGDSALYFCASTNPGRWAEAFFGQGTRLTVV.

This clonotype has at least ten counts. The chain is built from TRBV9 and TRBJ1-2, with unresolved D. The germline gives CDR1 SGDLS, CDR2 YYNGEE. Trimming took off 3 bases at V and 3 bases at J, with 15 bases between the two ends. This CDR3 contains 15 residues. CDR3 sequence reads: CASSASPAADYGYTF. The CDR3 DNA is TGTGCCAGCAGCGCTTCCCCGGCGGCAGACTATGGCTACACCTTC.

This clonotype was seen once. The chain carries TRBV12-3 or TRBV12-4 and TRBJ1-5; D gene uncertain. The CDR3 contains 12 residues. V was trimmed by 2 bases and J by 8 bases, leaving 7 bases between them. This CDR3 is CASSLIRKPQHF. DNA of the CDR3: TGTGCCAGCAGTTTAATCAGGAAGCCCCAGCATTTT.

This clonotype has a count of ten or more. One end of the junction varies from germline; a read error may be responsible. This chain uses TRBV19 with TRBJ2-7; 10 nucleotides align to TRBD2. The CDR3 is 15 amino acids. Germline V gives CDR1 LNHDA, CDR2 SQIVND (reference sequence). The CDR3 DNA is TGTGCCGGTAGTCTCGGGACTAGCGTCACCTACGAGCAGTACTTC. It encodes CAGSLGTSVTYEQYF.

The chain links TRBV6-2 or TRBV6-3 to TRBJ1-1, with 10 bases identical to TRBD1. CDR3 length equals 19 residues. J lost 3 bases, V lost 6 bases, and 19 bases had no gene match. In germline, CDR1 is MNHEY, CDR2 SVGEGT. The CDR3 DNA is TGTGCCAGCAGCCGATTTGCCGCTGGGACAGGGGTGCAGGACACTGAAGCTTTCTTT. It translates to CASSRFAAGTGVQDTEAFF.